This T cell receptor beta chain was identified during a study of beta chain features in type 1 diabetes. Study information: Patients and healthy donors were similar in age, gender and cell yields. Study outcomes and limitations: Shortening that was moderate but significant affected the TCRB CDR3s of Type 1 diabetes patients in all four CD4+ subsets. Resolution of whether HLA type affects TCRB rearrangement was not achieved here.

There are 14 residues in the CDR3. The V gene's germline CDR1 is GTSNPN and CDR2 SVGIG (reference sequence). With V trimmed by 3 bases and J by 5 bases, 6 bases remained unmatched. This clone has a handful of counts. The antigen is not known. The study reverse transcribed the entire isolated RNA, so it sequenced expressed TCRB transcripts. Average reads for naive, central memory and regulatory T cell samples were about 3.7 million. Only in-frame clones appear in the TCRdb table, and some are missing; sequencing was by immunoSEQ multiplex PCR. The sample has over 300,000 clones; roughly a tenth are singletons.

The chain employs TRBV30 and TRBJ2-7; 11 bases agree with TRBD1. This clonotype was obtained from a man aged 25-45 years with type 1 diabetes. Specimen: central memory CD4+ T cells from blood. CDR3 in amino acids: CAWSPGQGANEQYF. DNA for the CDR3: TGTGCCTGGAGCCCTGGACAGGGGGCTAACGAGCAGTACTTC. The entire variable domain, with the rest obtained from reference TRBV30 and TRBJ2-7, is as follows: SQTIHQWPATLVQPVGSPLSLECTVEGTSNPNLYWYRQAAGRGLQLLFYSVGIGQISSEVPQNLSASRPQDRQFILSSKKLLLSDSGFYLCAWSPGQGANEQYFGPGTRLTVT.